These 7 T cell receptor beta chains originate from one sample sequenced in a study of monozygotic twins with inflammatory bowel disease. For each CDR3 protein, TCRdb gives one entry from its re-call of the 5' RACE reads, without DNA. The record lists over 130,000 distinct CDR3 sequences, of which the ten most abundant hold approximately 2.5%. The sample consisted of blood. These receptors all come from a human donor with ulcerative colitis or Crohn's disease, or a healthy co-twin of an affected twin (not recorded which).

The chain recombines TRBV20-1 with TRBJ1-5; TCRdb's D gene call, TRBD1, goes unchecked for lack of DNA. The CDR3 contains 17 residues. Germline CDR1 reads DFQATT; CDR2 reads SNEGSKA (reference sequence). CDR3 loop: CSARDDGQGVMSQPQHF.

The rearrangement links TRBV30 to TRBJ1-6; TCRdb outputs TRBD1, but without DNA this stays unchecked. The CDR3 is made up of 16 amino acids. Germline loops: CDR1 GTSNPN, CDR2 SVGIG (reference sequence). The CDR3 loop is CAWSVLDRGYNSPLHF.

The gene calls are TRBV18 and TRBJ1-5. This CDR3 is 13 amino acids long. In germline, CDR1 is KGHSH, CDR2 LQKENI. This chain's CDR3 is CASSVRERQPQHF.

V gene TRBV4-3 combines with J gene TRBJ2-3; TCRdb names TRBD1, which stays unverified in the absence of DNA. This CDR3 has 17 amino acids. Germline V gene data show CDR1 as LGHNA and CDR2 as YSLEER. The CDR3 loop is CASSQGVGTGSTDTQYF.

CDR3 sequence reads: CASSVNAGGTGNTIYF. The chain carries TRBV5-4 and TRBJ1-3; there is no DNA to check the TCRdb D call of TRBD1. The CDR3 spans 16 residues. Germline V lookup: CDR1 SGHNT, CDR2 YYREEE (reference sequence).

The chain has TRBV29-1 and TRBJ2-1; TCRdb designates TRBD1, a call that cannot be tested without DNA. The CDR3 has 13 residues. Germline lookup yields CDR1 SQVTM and CDR2 ANQGSEA. This CDR3 reads CTLSGGRRNEQFF.

The chain is built from TRBV11-2 and TRBJ2-3; TCRdb names TRBD2, which stays unverified in the absence of DNA. The CDR3 consists of 14 residues. Germline-derived CDR1 and CDR2 are SGHAT and FQNNGV. CDR3 in amino acids: CASSSLAGGPAQYF.